This TCR beta chain was retrieved from a study of lymphopenia after photon versus proton radiotherapy. TCRdb keeps only in-frame clones here, not all; method: immunoSEQ multiplex PCR. Counted here are about 40,000 clones, roughly 86% occurring once; the ten biggest clones make up 10%. Trimming removed 3 bases at V and 2 bases at J, with 5 bases between. The CDR3 is 13 amino acids. The germline CDR1 and CDR2 sequences are KGHSH and LQKENI. This clone occurred a few times. What it binds is unknown. Study results and limitations: Authors raise, but do not show, better survival with proton therapy. A bigger post-nadir fall in TCR diversity correlated inversely with survival time in deceased patients. Relative stability marked proton patients; photon patients lost diversity and naive cells. Post-nadir diversity loss with photons came from oligoclonal expansion, particularly CD8+ Temra cells.

The clonotype originates from a woman aged 70-85 years with pancreatic cancer. Some clones in this sample may be carry-over from other donors' samples. Sample: peripheral blood, taken from a patient treated with proton-based radiotherapy. The chain employs TRBV18 and TRBJ1-5; no clear D gene. CDR3 region: CASSPAGNQPQHF. Written as DNA, the CDR3 is TGTGCCAGCTCACCGGCCGGCAATCAGCCCCAGCATTTT. The full variable domain, in which reference TRBV18 and TRBJ1-5 provide the parts outside the CDR3, is NAGVMQNPRHLVRRRGQEARLRCSPMKGHSHVYWYRQLPEEGLKFMVYLQKENIIDESGMPKERFSAEFPKEGPSILRIQQVVRGDSAAYFCASSPAGNQPQHFGDGTRLSIL.